Reported below is one TCR beta chain. Its antigen is unknown. Profiled with immunoSEQ multiplex PCR; TCRdb holds only in-frame clones, not every one. The table records hundreds of thousands of clones, 70% to 90% of them present only once. These data belong to a study of cytomegalovirus exposure and HLA in healthy donors. Whole-study results and caveats: In vitro testing confirmed three CMV-associated chains as specific for CMV antigens. About 180 TCR beta chains were listed as cytomegalovirus-associated. Cytomegalovirus status was reportedly diagnosed by the classifier with high specificity and sensitivity. According to a later analysis, TCR clusters from the first cohort tended to co-occur in the 120 or so validation repertoires.

The CDR3 spans 15 residues. V shed 2 bases and J shed 3 bases, with 11 bases lying between them. This chain joins TRBV6-7 and TRBJ1-3; D gene uncertain. TRBV6-7 is an ORF, with its function uncertain. The specimen sequenced was PBMCs. This TCR derives from a woman aged 18-29 years in good health and CMV-seronegative. In DNA form, the CDR3 reads TGTGCCAGCAGTTACCTAGGCCTTTTTGGAAACACCATATATTTT. It specifies CASSYLGLFGNTIYF.